The 32 T cell receptor beta chains presented below share a single source sample, sequenced in a study of shared clonotypes between healthy human individuals. Clones were sequenced by immunoSEQ multiplex PCR, and TCRdb holds only the in-frame ones, with some missing. The table includes 850,000 to 1,200,000 clones, approximately 72% detected once. The source material was memory CD4+ T cells sorted from blood. This sample's subset: CD45RA-negative fraction. These receptors came from a man between 18 and 35 years old in good health.

This chain uses TRBV7-2 with TRBJ2-3; D gene ambiguous. The V and J ends lost 2 bases and 4 bases respectively, with 7 bases between them. Germline values: CDR1 SGHTA, CDR2 FQGNSA. This CDR3 spans 13 amino acids. For the CDR3, the DNA is TGTGCCAGCAGCTTACGGGCGTCAGATACGCAGTATTTT. Translation: CASSLRASDTQYF.

This clone is a singleton in its sample. The genes are TRBV6-1 and TRBJ1-5; D is perhaps TRBD1 (6 bases). The V end lost 4 bases, the J end lost 3 bases, and 10 bases lay between the germline ends. In germline, CDR1 is MNHNS, CDR2 SASEGT. The CDR3 is made up of 14 amino acids. CDR3 sequence reads: CASSGQALNQPQHF. The CDR3 region has the DNA TGTGCCAGCAGTGGACAGGCCCTCAATCAGCCCCAGCATTTT.

The genes are TRBV9 and TRBJ1-6; possibly TRBD1 for D (5 bases). Trimming cost V 3 bases and J 4 bases, with 11 bases left between them. From germline, CDR1 is SGDLS and CDR2 YYNGEE. This CDR3 is built from 15 residues. The CDR3 DNA is TGTGCCAGCAGCGGGGGCCGAGAGTATAATTCACCCCTCCACTTT. Translating gives CASSGGREYNSPLHF. Based on the CDR3 plus reference TRBV9 and TRBJ1-6, the full variable domain is DSGVTQTPKHLITATGQRVTLRCSPRSGDLSVYWYQQSLDQGLQFLIQYYNGEERAKGNILERFSAQQFPDLHSELNLSSLELGDSALYFCASSGGREYNSPLHFGNGTRLTVT.

In DNA form, the CDR3 reads TGTGCCAGCAAAGACCCCTCTGGGGCCAACGTCCTGACTTTC. Amino acid sequence: CASKDPSGANVLTF. The chain couples TRBV6-1 to TRBJ2-6; D uncertain. CDR3 length: 14 residues. Germline CDR1 reads MNHNS; CDR2 reads SASEGT. V lost 7 bases to trimming and J lost 0 bases, with 7 bases between them.

This clone was found once. The chain uses TRBV6-6 and TRBJ2-3; the D gene could be TRBD1 or TRBD2 (5 bases each). This CDR3 has 13 amino acids. Germline CDR1 reads MNHNY; CDR2 reads SVGAGI (reference sequence). V lost 9 bases, J lost 6 bases, and 16 bases lay in between. The chain's CDR3 is CASSWGSKDTQYF. The CDR3 nucleotides read TGTGCCAGTTCTTGGGGGTCGAAGGATACGCAGTATTTT.

In this sample, this clone turned up once. The rearrangement uses TRBV5-6 and TRBJ2-7; 11 bases match TRBD2. The germline V gene has CDR1 SGHDT and CDR2 YYEEEE. This CDR3 contains 18 residues. The ends lost 1 base at V and 4 bases at J; junction bases unmatched: 13. In DNA form, the CDR3 reads TGTGCCAGCAGCTTGTTCCCGGGGACTAGCGGTCCTATTTACGAGCAGTACTTC. Translating it yields CASSLFPGTSGPIYEQYF.

The chain combines TRBV29-1 with TRBJ2-4; D not resolved. V lost 4 bases, J lost 0 bases, and 13 bases lay in between. CDR1 and CDR2 from the germline V gene are SQVTM and ANQGSEA. CDR3 size: 15 residues. The CDR3: CSVVDRILAKNIQYF. In DNA form, the CDR3 reads TGCAGCGTTGTAGATAGAATACTAGCCAAAAACATTCAGTACTTC. Together with reference TRBV29-1 and TRBJ2-4, the CDR3 gives the full variable domain: SAVISQKPSRDICQRGTSLTIQCQVDSQVTMMFWYRQQPGQSLTLIATANQGSEATYESGFVIDKFPISRPNLTFSTLTVSNMSPEDSSIYLCSVVDRILAKNIQYFGAGTRLSVL.

The chain couples TRBV7-3 to TRBJ1-6, with D hard to call. With 5 bases removed from V and 7 bases from J, the gap between germline ends came to 12 bases. Germline loops: CDR1 SGHTA, CDR2 FQGTGA. This CDR3 has 14 amino acids. The CDR3 DNA follows: TGTGCCAGCAGCCCAGGTCCGGGAAATTCACCCCTCCACTTT. Translating it yields CASSPGPGNSPLHF.

In DNA form, the CDR3 reads TGTGCCAGCAGTGAAAGGAGGGGGAGCTCCTACGAGCAGTACTTC. Protein sequence: CASSERRGSSYEQYF. The V call is TRBV6-1, the J call TRBJ2-7; D is perhaps TRBD1 or TRBD2 (6 bases each). V lost 2 bases and J lost 0, with 11 bases in between. The CDR3 totals 15 residues. Germline CDR1 is MNHNS and CDR2 is SASEGT.

This chain links TRBV6-1 with TRBJ1-2; D gene unclear. The CDR3 loop spans 14 amino acids. Between the trimmed V and J ends, which lost 1 base and 9 bases, there was a span of 15 bases. In germline, CDR1 is MNHNS, CDR2 SASEGT. CDR3 in DNA: TGTGCCAGCAGTGAAGGAGGACGTGTAGAGTGCTACACCTTC. Translation: CASSEGGRVECYTF.

The V call is TRBV29-1, the J call TRBJ1-2; TRBD1 agrees at 11 bases. J lost 6 bases, V lost 6 bases, and 21 bases had no gene match. The CDR3 spans 18 residues. CDR1 and CDR2 from the germline V gene are SQVTM and ANQGSEA. CDR3 region: CSVTGTGGSNLVAHGYTF. The CDR3 DNA reads as TGCAGCGTAACCGGGACAGGGGGGTCTAACTTGGTGGCACATGGCTACACCTTC.

The chain uses TRBV19 and TRBJ2-2, with D perhaps matching TRBD2 (6 bases). CDR1 is LNHDA and CDR2 is SQIVND in the germline V gene (reference sequence). This CDR3 has 15 amino acids. Trimming removed 8 bases from V and 1 base from J, with 14 bases in between. Here the CDR3 DNA reads TGTGCCAGTTGTCTAGCGATGGTGAACACCGGGGAGCTGTTTTTT. Its translation is CASCLAMVNTGELFF.

This clone was seen a few times. V and J are TRBV6-5 and TRBJ2-3; D is ambiguous. This CDR3 has 14 residues. V dropped 5 bases and J dropped 9 bases, with 18 bases sitting between them. Germline CDR1 MNHEY, CDR2 SVGAGI. Here the CDR3 reads CASSPTRLMRTQYF. The CDR3 nucleotides read TGTGCCAGCAGTCCAACCCGCCTGATGCGAACGCAGTATTTT.

V and J are TRBV6-1 and TRBJ2-6; tentatively, D is TRBD1 (5 bases). The length of the CDR3 is 19 residues. V shed 2 bases and J shed 0 bases, with 17 bases lying between them. Germline lookup yields CDR1 MNHNS and CDR2 SASEGT. The CDR3 loop reads CASSEWSRVHPSGANVLTF. As DNA, the CDR3 is TGTGCCAGCAGTGAATGGAGCAGGGTTCACCCCTCTGGGGCCAACGTCCTGACTTTC.

V usage is TRBV18 and J usage is TRBJ2-5; no reliable D call. The CDR3 is made up of 13 amino acids. The germline gives CDR1 KGHSH, CDR2 LQKENI. V was pared by 3 bases and J by 5 bases, with 10 bases between. CDR3 sequence (DNA): TGTGCCAGCTCACCCTCCCACACGGAGACCCAGTACTTC. Translating gives CASSPSHTETQYF.

The V gene is TRBV7-3, the J gene TRBJ2-2; 9 bases align to TRBD1. The germline V gene encodes CDR1 SGHTA and CDR2 FQGTGA. Trimming at V came to 5 bases and at J to 4 bases, leaving 5 bases not matched to a gene. CDR3 length: 15 amino acids. The chain's CDR3 is CASSPRQGGTGELFF. CDR3 bases: TGTGCCAGCAGCCCGCGACAGGGGGGCACCGGGGAGCTGTTTTTT. Filled out from reference TRBV7-3 and TRBJ2-2, the complete variable domain reads GAGVSQTPSNKVTEKGKYVELRCDPISGHTALYWYRQSLGQGPEFLIYFQGTGAADDSGLPNDRFFAVRPEGSVSTLKIQRTERGDSAVYLCASSPRQGGTGELFFGEGSRLTVL.

This clone was seen once. This likely comes from a read error, as the CDR3 has no conserved phenylalanine or tryptophan at its end. It is unclear where the CDR3 begins or ends on the DNA, so no DNA is shown, and the CDR3 is as TCRdb lists it. CDR3 sequence reads: CASSLNGGAEGS. The chain has TRBV7-2 and TRBJ1-5. Termini included, the CDR3 measures 12 amino acids. Germline V CDR1 and CDR2: SGHTA, FQGNSA.

The chain is built from TRBV11-3 and TRBJ1-1; 7 nucleotides align to TRBD1. From germline, CDR1 is SGHNT and CDR2 YENEEA. The CDR3 loop spans 14 amino acids. V was pared by 5 bases and J by 1 base, with 4 bases of the junction left unmatched. The CDR3 reads CASSLTGTNTEAFF. CDR3 coding DNA: TGTGCCAGCAGCCTGACAGGGACGAACACTGAAGCTTTCTTT.

The chain has TRBV6-5 and TRBJ2-7, with TRBD1 matching 7 bases. The V and J ends lost 6 bases and 2 bases, in that order; junction bases with no gene match: 4. In germline, CDR1 is MNHEY, CDR2 SVGAGI. The CDR3 has 13 amino acids. The CDR3 nucleotides read TGTGCCAGCAGCCTCGGGACAGCCTACGAGCAGTACTTC. Translated, it gives CASSLGTAYEQYF.

The J gene is TRBJ1-5, the V gene TRBV6-5; 8 positions agree with TRBD1. The J segment lost 6 bases and the V segment lost 7 bases, leaving 8 bases of the junction unmatched. Germline CDR1 reads MNHEY; CDR2 reads SVGAGI. The CDR3 totals 14 residues. The CDR3 sequence is CASIPTGATQPQHF. In nucleotides, the CDR3 is TGTGCCAGCATACCGACAGGGGCGACTCAGCCCCAGCATTTT.

The chain joins TRBV5-1 to TRBJ1-4, with a tentative D call TRBD1 (6 bases). Germline loops: CDR1 SGHRS, CDR2 YFSETQ. CDR3 length: 12 amino acids. V was cut by 4 bases and J by 8 bases, with 9 bases left in between. This chain's CDR3 is CASSGTGEKLFF. The CDR3 DNA reads as TGCGCCAGCAGCGGTACAGGGGAAAAACTGTTTTTT.

The V call is TRBV19, the J call TRBJ1-3; no definite D call. CDR1 is LNHDA, CDR2 SQIVND, per germline (reference sequence). The germline V and J ends were trimmed by 8 bases and 0 bases, with 8 bases remaining between them. CDR3 length: 13 residues. CDR3 DNA: TGTGCCAGTCGGTTGAGCTCTGGAAACACCATATATTTT. Residues: CASRLSSGNTIYF. Full variable domain (rest looked up from reference TRBV19 and TRBJ1-3): DGGITQSPKYLFRKEGQNVTLSCEQNLNHDAMYWYRQDPGQGLRLIYYSQIVNDFQKGDIAEGYSVSREKKESFPLTVTSAQKNPTAFYLCASRLSSGNTIYFGEGSWLTVV.

The chain carries TRBV4-1 and TRBJ1-4; D may be TRBD1 (5 bases). V was cut by 4 bases and J by 0 bases, with 12 bases left in between. CDR1 and CDR2 (germline): MGHRA, YSYEKL. CDR3 length equals 16 residues. The CDR3 here is CASSPSDIATNEKLFF. The CDR3 bases are TGCGCCAGCAGCCCCTCGGACATTGCAACTAATGAAAAACTGTTTTTT.

The rearrangement uses TRBV6-1 and TRBJ1-6; no clear D gene. Trimming took off 8 bases at V and 9 bases at J, with 14 bases between the two ends. The CDR3 spans 13 residues. CDR1 and CDR2 (germline): MNHNS, SASEGT. The CDR3 here is CASLEGLPSPLHF. The CDR3 nucleotides read TGTGCCAGCTTAGAAGGGTTACCTTCACCCCTCCACTTT.

This clone has only a few counts. This sequence joins TRBV7-8 and TRBJ2-3; perhaps D is TRBD1 or TRBD2 (6 bases each). Per germline, CDR1 SGHVS and CDR2 FQNEAQ. With 5 bases removed from V and 0 bases from J, the gap between germline ends came to 12 bases. The CDR3 spans 15 residues. CDR3 bases: TGTGCCAGCAGCGTAGGGGGGTCTAGCACAGATACGCAGTATTTT. It is translated as CASSVGGSSTDTQYF.

This clone was seen a few times. This sequence joins TRBV9 and TRBJ1-6; the match to TRBD1 covers 7 bases. The CDR3 has 13 residues. Trimming cost V 4 bases and J 12 bases; bases outside gene matches: 7. Germline V gene data show CDR1 as SGDLS and CDR2 as YYNGEE. Here the CDR3 DNA reads TGTGCCAGCAGCAGAGATACAGGGGAACCCCTCCACTTT. Its protein is CASSRDTGEPLHF.

This clone appeared a few times. The chain has TRBV30 and TRBJ1-1; possibly TRBD1 for D (5 bases). The CDR3 runs 14 residues. Germline CDR1 GTSNPN, CDR2 SVGIG (reference sequence). CDR3: CAYRHGGLNTEAFF. DNA of the CDR3: TGTGCTTACCGTCACGGGGGTTTGAACACTGAAGCTTTCTTT.

J is TRBJ1-6 and V is TRBV30; no firm D call. Germline CDR1 is GTSNPN and CDR2 is SVGIG (reference sequence). The V end was cut by 1 base, the J end by 7 bases, with 11 bases between. The CDR3 is made up of 14 amino acids. Here the CDR3 reads CAWSATSQNSPLHF. DNA of the CDR3: TGTGCCTGGAGTGCCACATCCCAGAATTCACCCCTCCACTTT.

This chain links TRBV19 with TRBJ1-1; D may be TRBD1 (6 bases). The V gene lost 5 bases and the J gene lost 1 base, with 14 bases spanning the gap. Germline CDR1 is LNHDA and CDR2 is SQIVND (reference sequence). The CDR3 has 15 residues. The CDR3 DNA is TGTGCCAGTAGTTCCATGGACAGAAAGAACACTGAAGCTTTCTTT. Translating gives CASSSMDRKNTEAFF.

The rearrangement joins TRBV5-1 to TRBJ2-3; no clear D gene. V was shortened by 5 bases and J by 4 bases, with 14 bases between the two germline ends. CDR3 length: 14 residues. Germline V gene lookup returns CDR1 SGHRS and CDR2 YFSETQ. CDR3 sequence (DNA): TGCGCCAGCAGTACCGGCATAACCTCAGATACGCAGTATTTT. Translation: CASSTGITSDTQYF.

V is TRBV18 and J is TRBJ2-3; tentative D call: TRBD1 (6 bases). The CDR3 sequence is 19 residues long. Germline V lookup: CDR1 KGHSH, CDR2 LQKENI. Trimming removed 0 bases from V and 1 base from J, with 20 bases in between. Written as DNA, the CDR3 is TGTGCCAGCTCACCACCGGTCAGGGGCATAACGGCCGGCACAGATACGCAGTATTTT. It yields the protein CASSPPVRGITAGTDTQYF.

V gene TRBV6-5 combines with J gene TRBJ1-5; 8 positions match TRBD1. The V and J ends lost 6 bases and 7 bases, in that order; junction bases with no gene match: 8. Germline CDR1 MNHEY, CDR2 SVGAGI. This CDR3 is 14 amino acids long. The CDR3 DNA sequence: TGTGCCAGCAGCCCCAGGGGGCGCGACCAGCCCCAGCATTTT. This codes for CASSPRGRDQPQHF.